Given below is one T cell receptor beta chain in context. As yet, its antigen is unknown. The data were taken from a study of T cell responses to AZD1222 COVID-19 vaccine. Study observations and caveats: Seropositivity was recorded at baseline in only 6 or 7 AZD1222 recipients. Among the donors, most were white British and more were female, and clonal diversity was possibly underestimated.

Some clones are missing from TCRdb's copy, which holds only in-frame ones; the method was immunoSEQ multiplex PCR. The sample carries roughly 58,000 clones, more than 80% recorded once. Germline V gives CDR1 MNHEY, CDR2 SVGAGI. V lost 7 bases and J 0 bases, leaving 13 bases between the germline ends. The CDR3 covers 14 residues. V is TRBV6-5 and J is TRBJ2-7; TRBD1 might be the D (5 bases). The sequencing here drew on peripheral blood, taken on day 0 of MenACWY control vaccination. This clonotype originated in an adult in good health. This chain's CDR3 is CASNQNQGSYEQYF. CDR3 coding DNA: TGTGCCAGCAATCAAAATCAGGGCTCCTACGAGCAGTACTTC.